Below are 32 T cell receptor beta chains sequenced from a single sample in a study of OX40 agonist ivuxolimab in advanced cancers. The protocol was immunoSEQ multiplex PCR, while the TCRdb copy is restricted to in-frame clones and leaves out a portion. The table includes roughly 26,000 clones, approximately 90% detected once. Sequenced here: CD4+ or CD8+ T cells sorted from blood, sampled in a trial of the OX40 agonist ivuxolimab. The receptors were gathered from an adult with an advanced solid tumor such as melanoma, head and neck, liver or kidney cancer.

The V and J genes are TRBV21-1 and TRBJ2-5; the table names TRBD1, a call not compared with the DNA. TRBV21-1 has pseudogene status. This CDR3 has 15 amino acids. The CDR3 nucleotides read TGTGCCAGCAGCAAGATGGGACAGAGACAAGAGACCCAGTACTTC. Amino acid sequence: CASSKMGQRQETQYF.

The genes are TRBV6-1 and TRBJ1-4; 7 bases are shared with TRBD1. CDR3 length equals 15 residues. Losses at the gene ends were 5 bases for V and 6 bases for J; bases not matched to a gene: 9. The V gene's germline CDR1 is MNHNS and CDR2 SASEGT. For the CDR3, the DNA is TGTGCCAGCAGTAGTACAGGGGACGCCGATGAAAAACTGTTTTTT. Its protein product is CASSSTGDADEKLFF.

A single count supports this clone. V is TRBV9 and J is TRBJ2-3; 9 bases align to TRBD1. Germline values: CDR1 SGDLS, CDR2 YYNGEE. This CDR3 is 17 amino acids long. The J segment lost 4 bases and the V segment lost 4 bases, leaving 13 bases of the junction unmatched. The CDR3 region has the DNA TGTGCCAGCAGCTTCAATTATGGACAGGGGAGCTCAGATACGCAGTATTTT. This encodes CASSFNYGQGSSDTQYF. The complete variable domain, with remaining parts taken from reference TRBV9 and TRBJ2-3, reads DSGVTQTPKHLITATGQRVTLRCSPRSGDLSVYWYQQSLDQGLQFLIQYYNGEERAKGNILERFSAQQFPDLHSELNLSSLELGDSALYFCASSFNYGQGSSDTQYFGPGTRLTVL.

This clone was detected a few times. Here the CDR3 reads CSVEANTEAFF. DNA for the CDR3: TGCAGCGTTGAGGCGAACACTGAAGCTTTCTTT. The gene calls are TRBV29-1 and TRBJ1-1, with D uncertain. CDR3 size: 11 residues. CDR1 and CDR2 from the germline V gene are SQVTM and ANQGSEA. The ends were cut back, 3 bases at V and 1 base at J, with 3 bases in the middle.

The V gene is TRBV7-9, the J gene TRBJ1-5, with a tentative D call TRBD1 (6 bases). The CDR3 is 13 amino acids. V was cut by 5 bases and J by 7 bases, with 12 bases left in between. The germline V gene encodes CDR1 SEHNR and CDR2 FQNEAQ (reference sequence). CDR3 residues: CASSPGQRQPQHF. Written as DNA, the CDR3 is TGTGCCAGCAGCCCCGGACAGAGGCAGCCCCAGCATTTT.

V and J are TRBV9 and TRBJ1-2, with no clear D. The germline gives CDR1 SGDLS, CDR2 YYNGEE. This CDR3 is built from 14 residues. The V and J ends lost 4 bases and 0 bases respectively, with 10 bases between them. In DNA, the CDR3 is TGTGCCAGCAGCCCATACGGGACTAACTATGGCTACACCTTC. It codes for CASSPYGTNYGYTF.

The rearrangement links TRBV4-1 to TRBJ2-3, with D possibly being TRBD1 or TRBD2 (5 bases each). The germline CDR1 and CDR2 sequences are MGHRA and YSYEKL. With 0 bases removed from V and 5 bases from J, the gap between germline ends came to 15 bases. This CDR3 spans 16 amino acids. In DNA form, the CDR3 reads TGCGCCAGCAGCCAAGATTGGGGGTTGGGGGAAGATACGCAGTATTTT. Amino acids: CASSQDWGLGEDTQYF.

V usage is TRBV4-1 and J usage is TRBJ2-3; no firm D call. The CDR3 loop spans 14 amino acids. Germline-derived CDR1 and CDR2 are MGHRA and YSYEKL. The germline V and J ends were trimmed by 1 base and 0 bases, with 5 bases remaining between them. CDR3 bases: TGCGCCAGCAGCCAAGTCGGGAGCACAGATACGCAGTATTTT. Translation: CASSQVGSTDTQYF.

DNA of the CDR3: TGTGCCAGCAGCTCCCCTGGACAGGGTTCCTACGAGCAGTACTTC. Amino acid sequence: CASSSPGQGSYEQYF. This rearrangement joins TRBV7-8 to TRBJ2-7, with 8 bases fitting TRBD1. CDR3 length: 15 residues. CDR1 SGHVS and CDR2 FQNEAQ come from the germline V gene. J gave up 1 base and V 4 bases, and 6 bases lay outside the gene matches.

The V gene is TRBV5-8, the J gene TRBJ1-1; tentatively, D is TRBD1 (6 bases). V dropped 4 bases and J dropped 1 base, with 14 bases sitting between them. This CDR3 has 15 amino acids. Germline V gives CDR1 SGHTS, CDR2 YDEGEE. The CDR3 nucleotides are TGTGCCAGCAGCCCTGACGGGACACCGAACACTGAAGCTTTCTTT. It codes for CASSPDGTPNTEAFF.

CDR3 sequence: CASSVSVSAGEQFF. CDR3 bases: TGTGCCAGCAGCGTATCAGTTTCCGCGGGTGAGCAGTTCTTC. This chain joins TRBV9 and TRBJ2-1, with a weak D call TRBD2 (5 bases). The CDR3 covers 14 residues. Trimming cost V 1 base and J 9 bases, with 14 bases left between them. CDR1 is SGDLS and CDR2 is YYNGEE in the germline V gene. Drawing the rest from reference TRBV9 and TRBJ2-1, the complete variable domain is DSGVTQTPKHLITATGQRVTLRCSPRSGDLSVYWYQQSLDQGLQFLIQYYNGEERAKGNILERFSAQQFPDLHSELNLSSLELGDSALYFCASSVSVSAGEQFFGPGTRLTVL.

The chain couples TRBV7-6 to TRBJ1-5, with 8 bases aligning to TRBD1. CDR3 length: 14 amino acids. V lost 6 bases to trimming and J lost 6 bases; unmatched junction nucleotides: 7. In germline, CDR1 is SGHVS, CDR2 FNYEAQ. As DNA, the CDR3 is TGTGCCAGCAGTAACGGACAGGGCGGTCAGCCCCAGCATTTT. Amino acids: CASSNGQGGQPQHF.

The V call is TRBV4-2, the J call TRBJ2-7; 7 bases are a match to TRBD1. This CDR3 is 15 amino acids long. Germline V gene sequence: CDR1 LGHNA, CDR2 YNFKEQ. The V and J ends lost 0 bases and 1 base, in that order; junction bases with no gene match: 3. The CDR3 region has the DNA TGTGCCAGCAGCCAAGAACGACAGGGATCCTACGAGCAGTACTTC. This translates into CASSQERQGSYEQYF.

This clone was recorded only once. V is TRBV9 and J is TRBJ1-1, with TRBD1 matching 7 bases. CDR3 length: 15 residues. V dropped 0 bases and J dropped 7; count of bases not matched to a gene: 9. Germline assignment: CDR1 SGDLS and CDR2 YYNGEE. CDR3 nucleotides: TGTGCCAGCAGCGTAGCCGAACAGGGGTGGGTTGAAGCTTTCTTT. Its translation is CASSVAEQGWVEAFF.

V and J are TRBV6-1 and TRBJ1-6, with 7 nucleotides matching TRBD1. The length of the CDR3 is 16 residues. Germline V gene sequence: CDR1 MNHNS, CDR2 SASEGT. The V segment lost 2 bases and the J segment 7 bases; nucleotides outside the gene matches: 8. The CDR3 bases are TGTGCCAGCAGTGAAATTCCCGGGACAGTGAATTCACCCCTCCACTTT. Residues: CASSEIPGTVNSPLHF.

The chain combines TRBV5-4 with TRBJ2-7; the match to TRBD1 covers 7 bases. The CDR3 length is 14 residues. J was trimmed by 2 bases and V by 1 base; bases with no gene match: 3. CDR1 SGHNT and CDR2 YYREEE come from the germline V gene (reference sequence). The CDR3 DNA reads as TGTGCCAGCAGCTTGAGGGACAGTCCCTACGAGCAGTACTTC. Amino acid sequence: CASSLRDSPYEQYF.

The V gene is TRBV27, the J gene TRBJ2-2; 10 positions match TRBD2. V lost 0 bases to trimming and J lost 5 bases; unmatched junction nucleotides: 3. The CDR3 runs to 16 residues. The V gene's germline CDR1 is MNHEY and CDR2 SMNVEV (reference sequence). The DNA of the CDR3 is TGTGCCAGCAGTTTATCGGGACTAGCGAGTACCGGGGAGCTGTTTTTT. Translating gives CASSLSGLASTGELFF.

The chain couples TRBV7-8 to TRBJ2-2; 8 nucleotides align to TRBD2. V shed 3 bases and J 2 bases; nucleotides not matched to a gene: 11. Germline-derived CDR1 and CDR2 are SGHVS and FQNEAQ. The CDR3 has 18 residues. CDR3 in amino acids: CASSFGALLADNTGELFF. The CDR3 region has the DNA TGTGCCAGCAGCTTCGGTGCCCTACTAGCGGATAACACCGGGGAGCTGTTTTTT.

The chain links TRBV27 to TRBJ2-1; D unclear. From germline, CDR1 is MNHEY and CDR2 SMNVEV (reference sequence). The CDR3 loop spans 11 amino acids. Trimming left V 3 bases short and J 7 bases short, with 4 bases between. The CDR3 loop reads CASSLENEQFF. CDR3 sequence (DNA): TGTGCCAGCAGTTTGGAGAATGAGCAGTTCTTC.

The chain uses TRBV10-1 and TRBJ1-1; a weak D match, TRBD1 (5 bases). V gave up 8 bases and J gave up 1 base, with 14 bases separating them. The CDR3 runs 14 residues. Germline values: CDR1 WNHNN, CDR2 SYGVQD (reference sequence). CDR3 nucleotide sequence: TGCGCCAGCCGGGATGCGACAGAGAACACTGAAGCTTTCTTT. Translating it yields CASRDATENTEAFF.

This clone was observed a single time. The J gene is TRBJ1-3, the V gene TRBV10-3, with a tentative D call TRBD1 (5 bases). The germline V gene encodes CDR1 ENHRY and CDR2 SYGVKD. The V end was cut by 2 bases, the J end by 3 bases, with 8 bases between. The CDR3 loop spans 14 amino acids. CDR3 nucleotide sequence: TGTGCCATCAGTGAGGCAGGGAATGGAAACACCATATATTTT. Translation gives CAISEAGNGNTIYF.

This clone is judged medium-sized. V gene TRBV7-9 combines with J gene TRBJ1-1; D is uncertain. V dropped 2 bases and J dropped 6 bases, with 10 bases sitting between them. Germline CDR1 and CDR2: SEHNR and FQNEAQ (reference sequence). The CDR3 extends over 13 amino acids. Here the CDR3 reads CASSLLGEAEAFF. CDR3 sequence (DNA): TGTGCCAGCAGCTTACTCGGAGAAGCTGAAGCTTTCTTT.

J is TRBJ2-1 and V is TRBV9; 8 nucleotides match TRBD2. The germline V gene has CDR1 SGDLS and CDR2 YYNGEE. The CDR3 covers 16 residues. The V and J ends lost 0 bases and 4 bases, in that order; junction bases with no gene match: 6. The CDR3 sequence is CASSVDGGAAYNEQFF. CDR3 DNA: TGTGCCAGCAGCGTAGACGGGGGGGCTGCGTACAATGAGCAGTTCTTC.

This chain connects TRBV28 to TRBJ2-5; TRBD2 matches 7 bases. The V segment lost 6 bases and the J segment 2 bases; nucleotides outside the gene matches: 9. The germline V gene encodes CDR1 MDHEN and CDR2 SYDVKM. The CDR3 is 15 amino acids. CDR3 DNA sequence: TGTGCCAGCAGACTGCTGGCGGGAGAACAAGAGACCCAGTACTTC. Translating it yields CASRLLAGEQETQYF.

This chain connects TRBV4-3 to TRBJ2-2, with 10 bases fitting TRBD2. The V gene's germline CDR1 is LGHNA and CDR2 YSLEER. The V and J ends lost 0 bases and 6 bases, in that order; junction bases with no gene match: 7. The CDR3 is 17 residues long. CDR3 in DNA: TGCGCCAGCAGCCAAGATCGGAGCGGGGGGGCGTCCGGGGAGCTGTTTTTT. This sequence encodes CASSQDRSGGASGELFF.

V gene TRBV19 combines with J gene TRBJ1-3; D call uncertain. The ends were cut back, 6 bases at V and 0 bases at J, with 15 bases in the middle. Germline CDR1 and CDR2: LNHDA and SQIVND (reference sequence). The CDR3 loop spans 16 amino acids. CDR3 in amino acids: CASRTSPYFSGNTIYF. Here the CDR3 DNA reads TGTGCCAGTAGGACCTCTCCTTATTTCTCTGGAAACACCATATATTTT.

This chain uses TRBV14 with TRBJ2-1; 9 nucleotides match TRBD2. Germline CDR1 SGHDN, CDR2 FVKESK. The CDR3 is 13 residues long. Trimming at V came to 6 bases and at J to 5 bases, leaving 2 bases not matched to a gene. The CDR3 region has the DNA TGTGCCAGCAGGCCTAGCGGGAACAATGAGCAGTTCTTC. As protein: CASRPSGNNEQFF.

The CDR3 reads CASSLSQGAPGYTF. The CDR3 DNA follows: TGTGCCAGCAGCTTATCCCAGGGGGCGCCGGGCTACACCTTC. This rearrangement joins TRBV7-9 to TRBJ1-2, with 8 bases matching TRBD1. Germline V gives CDR1 SEHNR, CDR2 FQNEAQ (reference sequence). J lost 8 bases, V lost 2 bases, and 7 bases had no gene match. This CDR3 spans 14 amino acids.

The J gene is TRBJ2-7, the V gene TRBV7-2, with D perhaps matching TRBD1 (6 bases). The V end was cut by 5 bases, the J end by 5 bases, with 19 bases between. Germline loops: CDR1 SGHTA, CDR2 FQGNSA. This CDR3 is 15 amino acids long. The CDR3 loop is CASSPSGQIYHEQYF. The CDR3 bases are TGTGCCAGCAGCCCTAGTGGACAGATATACCACGAGCAGTACTTC.

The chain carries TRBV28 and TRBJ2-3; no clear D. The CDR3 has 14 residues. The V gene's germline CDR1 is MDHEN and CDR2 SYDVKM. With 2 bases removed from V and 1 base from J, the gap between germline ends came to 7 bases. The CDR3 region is CASSLVERTDTQYF. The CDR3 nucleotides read TGTGCCAGCAGTTTAGTTGAACGCACAGATACGCAGTATTTT.

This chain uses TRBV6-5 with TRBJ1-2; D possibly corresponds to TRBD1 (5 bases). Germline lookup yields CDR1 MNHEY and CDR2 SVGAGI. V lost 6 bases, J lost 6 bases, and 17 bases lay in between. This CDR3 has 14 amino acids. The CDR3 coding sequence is TGTGCCAGCAGCCTAGCGACGGGGGTGAATGGCTACACCTTC. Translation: CASSLATGVNGYTF.

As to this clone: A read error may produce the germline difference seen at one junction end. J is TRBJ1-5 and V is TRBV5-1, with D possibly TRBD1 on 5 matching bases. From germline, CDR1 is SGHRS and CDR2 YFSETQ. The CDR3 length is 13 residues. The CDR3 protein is CASSLEGNRPQHF. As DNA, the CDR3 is TGCGCCAGCAGCTTGGAGGGGAATCGGCCCCAGCATTTT.